The 13 T cell receptor beta chains given below trace back to one sample, sequenced in a study of identical twins. TCRdb redid the calling of the 5' RACE reads with MiXCR, one entry per CDR3 protein. Seen here are some 1,700,000 distinct CDR3 sequences, roughly 35% observed once, and the top ten hold 0.27%. The sample taken for sequencing was cord blood. The source of these receptors is a newborn girl in good health.

This chain uses TRBV20-1 with TRBJ1-6, with TRBD1 as a possible D gene (6 bases). The length of the CDR3 is 15 residues. V dropped 5 bases and J dropped 0 bases, with 11 bases sitting between them. The germline gives CDR1 DFQATT, CDR2 SNEGSKA (reference sequence). This CDR3 reads CSAPRGASYNSPLHF. The CDR3, as DNA: TGCAGTGCTCCGCGGGGGGCCTCCTATAATTCACCCCTCCACTTT.

On this clonotype: The CDR3 carries no conserved terminal phenylalanine or tryptophan, so it likely arises from a read error. The DNA is left out, because the CDR3 cannot be placed on it with certainty; the CDR3 is given as TCRdb lists it. The rearrangement joins TRBV6-5 to TRBJ2-1; TRBD1 is taken as the D call from the table, unchecked against the DNA. The V gene's germline CDR1 is MNHEY and CDR2 SVGAGI. The length of the CDR3 is 21 amino acids, counting both ends. CDR3: CASSYSDLPGRKSDTDYTFGS.

The rearrangement links TRBV2 to TRBJ2-5, with 8 nucleotides matching TRBD2. Trimming at V came to 3 bases and at J to 5 bases, leaving 5 bases not matched to a gene. The CDR3 loop spans 14 amino acids. Germline V gives CDR1 SNHLY, CDR2 FYNNEI. The CDR3 reads CASSEGLEVETQYF. The CDR3 bases are TGTGCCAGCAGTGAGGGACTAGAGGTCGAGACCCAGTACTTC.

The chain carries TRBV4-1 and TRBJ2-5; D call uncertain. Trimming removed 1 base at V and 5 bases at J, with 11 bases between. In germline, CDR1 is MGHRA, CDR2 YSYEKL. This CDR3 contains 14 residues. The CDR3 region has the DNA TGCGCCAGCAGCCAAGTCACCACGATTGAGACCCAGTACTTC. Encoded protein: CASSQVTTIETQYF.

This clonotype was found a few times. The rearrangement links TRBV10-2 to TRBJ2-5, with D unresolved. The CDR3 has 15 amino acids. Germline lookup yields CDR1 WSHSY and CDR2 SAAADI. V shed 2 bases and J shed 0 bases, with 10 bases lying between them. This CDR3 reads CASSEVDFYQETQYF. CDR3 nucleotide sequence: TGCGCCAGCAGTGAGGTAGACTTCTACCAAGAGACCCAGTACTTC.

This clonotype was seen a few times. The chain couples TRBV20-1 to TRBJ1-1, with D maybe TRBD1 (6 bases). Germline V lookup: CDR1 DFQATT, CDR2 SNEGSKA (reference sequence). This CDR3 is built from 16 residues. Deletions cut 0 bases from V and 2 bases from J, with 16 bases between. Here the CDR3 reads CSARDLTWGLNTEAFF. The CDR3 DNA reads as TGCAGTGCTAGAGACCTCACTTGGGGGCTAAACACTGAAGCTTTCTTT.

This clonotype was counted only a few times. The chain employs TRBV7-8 and TRBJ1-2; D unclear. Germline CDR1 is SGHVS and CDR2 is FQNEAQ. V was pared by 5 bases and J by 1 base, with 17 bases between. The CDR3 totals 16 residues. DNA for the CDR3: TGTGCCAGCAGCAAGGGTTTTCGGTGGGATAACTATGGCTACACCTTC. This sequence encodes CASSKGFRWDNYGYTF.

The rearrangement links TRBV20-1 to TRBJ2-1, with 11 nucleotides matching TRBD2. Germline V lookup: CDR1 DFQATT, CDR2 SNEGSKA (reference sequence). V was pared by 3 bases and J by 7 bases, with 2 bases of the junction left unmatched. The CDR3 extends over 13 amino acids. This CDR3 reads CSARTSGKNEQFF. DNA for the CDR3: TGCAGTGCTAGGACTAGCGGGAAAAATGAGCAGTTCTTC.

This clonotype was seen more than once but under ten times. The chain uses TRBV28 and TRBJ2-7; 9 nucleotides line up with TRBD1. CDR1 is MDHEN, CDR2 SYDVKM, per germline. CDR3 length: 15 residues. V dropped 5 bases and J dropped 1; count of bases not matched to a gene: 6. CDR3 in amino acids: CASSHRDRESYEQYF. As DNA, the CDR3 is TGTGCCAGCAGTCACCGGGACAGGGAATCCTACGAGCAGTACTTC. The full variable domain, its missing parts supplied by reference TRBV28 and TRBJ2-7, is DVKVTQSSRYLVKRTGEKVFLECVQDMDHENMFWYRQDPGLGLRLIYFSYDVKMKEKGDIPEGYSVSREKKERFSLILESASTNQTSMYLCASSHRDRESYEQYFGPGTRLTVT.

This clonotype has ten or more counts. This chain links TRBV29-1 with TRBJ2-3; D ambiguous. V was shortened by 5 bases and J by 9 bases, with 12 bases between the two germline ends. Germline V CDR1 and CDR2: SQVTM, ANQGSEA. The length of the CDR3 is 11 residues. CDR3 sequence reads: CSVNQPTTQYF. CDR3 bases: TGCAGCGTTAATCAGCCTACCACGCAGTATTTT.

The chain couples TRBV7-2 to TRBJ2-7; TRBD1 aligns across 8 bases. The J segment lost 3 bases and the V segment lost 1 base, leaving 5 bases of the junction unmatched. Germline-derived CDR1 and CDR2 are SGHTA and FQGNSA. This CDR3 is 15 amino acids long. The CDR3 loop is CASSLETGDLYEQYF. In DNA form, the CDR3 reads TGTGCCAGCAGCTTAGAGACAGGGGACCTCTACGAGCAGTACTTC. Full variable domain (missing parts from reference TRBV7-2 and TRBJ2-7): GAGVSQSPSNKVTEKGKDVELRCDPISGHTALYWYRQSLGQGLEFLIYFQGNSAPDKSGLPSDRFSAERTGGSVSTLTIQRTQQEDSAVYLCASSLETGDLYEQYFGPGTRLTVT.

The genes are TRBV6-5 and TRBJ1-2; the D gene is possibly TRBD1 (6 bases). This CDR3 is 15 amino acids long. Trimming cost V 2 bases and J 5 bases, with 15 bases left between them. Germline V gene data show CDR1 as MNHEY and CDR2 as SVGAGI. Written as DNA, the CDR3 is TGTGCCAGCAGTTACACCTTCGACAGGACTTATGGCTACACCTTC. Translated: CASSYTFDRTYGYTF.

The chain is built from TRBV20-1 and TRBJ1-5; 8 bases match TRBD1. This CDR3 is built from 16 residues. Germline CDR1 reads DFQATT; CDR2 reads SNEGSKA (reference sequence). Trimming cost V 4 bases and J 9 bases; bases outside gene matches: 17. The CDR3 here is CSATHTRDRPDRPQHF. In DNA form, the CDR3 reads TGCAGTGCTACACACACCAGGGACAGGCCAGATCGGCCCCAGCATTTT.